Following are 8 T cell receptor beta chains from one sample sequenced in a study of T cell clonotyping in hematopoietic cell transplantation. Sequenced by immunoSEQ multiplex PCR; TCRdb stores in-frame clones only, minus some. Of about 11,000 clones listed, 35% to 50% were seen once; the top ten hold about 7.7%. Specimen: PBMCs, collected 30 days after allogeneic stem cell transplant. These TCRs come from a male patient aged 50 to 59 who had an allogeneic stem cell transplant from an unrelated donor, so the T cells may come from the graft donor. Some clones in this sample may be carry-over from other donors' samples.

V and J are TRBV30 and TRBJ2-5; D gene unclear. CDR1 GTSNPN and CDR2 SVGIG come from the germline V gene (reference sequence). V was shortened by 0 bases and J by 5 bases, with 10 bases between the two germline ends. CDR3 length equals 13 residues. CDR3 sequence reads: CAWSVWLGETQYF. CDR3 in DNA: TGTGCCTGGAGTGTCTGGCTTGGGGAGACCCAGTACTTC.

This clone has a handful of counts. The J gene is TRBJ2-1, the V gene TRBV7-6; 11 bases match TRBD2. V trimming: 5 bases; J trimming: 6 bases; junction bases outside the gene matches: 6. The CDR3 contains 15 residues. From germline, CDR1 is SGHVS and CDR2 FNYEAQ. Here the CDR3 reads CASSVLAGASNEQFF. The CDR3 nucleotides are TGTGCCAGCAGCGTACTAGCGGGAGCTTCCAATGAGCAGTTCTTC.

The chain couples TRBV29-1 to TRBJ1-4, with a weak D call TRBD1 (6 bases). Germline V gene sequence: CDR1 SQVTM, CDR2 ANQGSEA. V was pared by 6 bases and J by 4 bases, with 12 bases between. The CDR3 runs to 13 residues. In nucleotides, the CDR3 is TGCAGCGTGGAGGAGGGGGGTAATGAAAAACTGTTTTTT. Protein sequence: CSVEEGGNEKLFF.

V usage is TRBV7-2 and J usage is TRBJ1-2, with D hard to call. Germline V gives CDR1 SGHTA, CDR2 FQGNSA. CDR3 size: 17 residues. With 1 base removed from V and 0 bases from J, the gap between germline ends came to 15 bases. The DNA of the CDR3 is TGTGCCAGCAGCTTAGTGATGTGGGGAAAAGCTAACTATGGCTACACCTTC. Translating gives CASSLVMWGKANYGYTF.

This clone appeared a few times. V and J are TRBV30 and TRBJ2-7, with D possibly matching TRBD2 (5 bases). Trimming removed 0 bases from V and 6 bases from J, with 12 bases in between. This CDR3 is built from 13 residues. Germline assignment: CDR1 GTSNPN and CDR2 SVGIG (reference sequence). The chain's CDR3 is CAWSVASRGEQYF. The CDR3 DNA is TGTGCCTGGAGTGTGGCCAGCCGGGGCGAGCAGTACTTC.

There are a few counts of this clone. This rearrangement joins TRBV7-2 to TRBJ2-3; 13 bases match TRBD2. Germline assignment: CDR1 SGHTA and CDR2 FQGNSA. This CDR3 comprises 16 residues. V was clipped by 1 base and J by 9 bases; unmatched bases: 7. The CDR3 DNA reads TGTGCCAGCAGCTTAGTTTCTACTAGCGGGGGGGCAACGCAGTATTTT. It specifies CASSLVSTSGGATQYF. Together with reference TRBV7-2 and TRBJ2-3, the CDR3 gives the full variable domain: GAGVSQSPSNKVTEKGKDVELRCDPISGHTALYWYRQSLGQGLEFLIYFQGNSAPDKSGLPSDRFSAERTGGSVSTLTIQRTQQEDSAVYLCASSLVSTSGGATQYFGPGTRLTVL.

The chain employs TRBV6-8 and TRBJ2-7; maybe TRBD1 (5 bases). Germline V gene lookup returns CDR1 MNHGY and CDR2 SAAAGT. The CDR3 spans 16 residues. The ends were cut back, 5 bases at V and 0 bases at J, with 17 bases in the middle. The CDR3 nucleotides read TGTGCCAGCAGTAGCATAACAGGCCTGAGCTCCTACGAGCAGTACTTC. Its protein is CASSSITGLSSYEQYF.

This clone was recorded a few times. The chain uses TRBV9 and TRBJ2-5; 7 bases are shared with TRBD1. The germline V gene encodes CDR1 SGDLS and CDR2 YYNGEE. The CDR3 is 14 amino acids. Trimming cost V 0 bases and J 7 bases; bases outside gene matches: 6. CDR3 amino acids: CASSVAVGGGTQYF. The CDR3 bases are TGTGCCAGCAGCGTAGCTGTAGGGGGCGGGACCCAGTACTTC.